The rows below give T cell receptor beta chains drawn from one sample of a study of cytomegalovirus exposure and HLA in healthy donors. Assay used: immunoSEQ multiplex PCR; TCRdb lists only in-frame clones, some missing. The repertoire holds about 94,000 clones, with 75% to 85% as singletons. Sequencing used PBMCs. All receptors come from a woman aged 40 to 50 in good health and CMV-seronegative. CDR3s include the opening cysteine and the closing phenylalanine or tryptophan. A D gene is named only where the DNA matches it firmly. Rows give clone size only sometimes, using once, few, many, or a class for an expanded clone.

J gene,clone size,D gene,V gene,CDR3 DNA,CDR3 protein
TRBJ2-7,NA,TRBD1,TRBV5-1,TGCGCCAGCAGCTTCCGGACAGGAGAAATTTACGAGCAGTACTTC,CASSFRTGEIYEQYF
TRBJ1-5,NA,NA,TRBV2,TGTGCCAGCAGAGTCGACAGAGATCAGCCCCAGCATTTT,CASRVDRDQPQHF
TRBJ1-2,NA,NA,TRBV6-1,TGTGCCAGCAGTACACAGCAAAACTATGGCTACACCTTC,CASSTQQNYGYTF
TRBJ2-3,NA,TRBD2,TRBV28,TGTGCCAGCAGTTCTAGCGGGTCCAGCACAGATACGCAGTATTTT,CASSSSGSSTDTQYF
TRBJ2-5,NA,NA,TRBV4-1,TGCGCCAGCAGCCGGGTCTCGCGGGAGACCCAGTACTTC,CASSRVSRETQYF
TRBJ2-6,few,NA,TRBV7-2,TGTGCCAGCAGCTCTCGACAGGCCTCTGGGGCCAACGTCCTGACTTTC,CASSSRQASGANVLTF
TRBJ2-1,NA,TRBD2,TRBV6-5,TGTGCCAGCACTACCCCGCGGGGGGGCCGCAATGAGCAGTTCTTC,CASTTPRGGRNEQFF
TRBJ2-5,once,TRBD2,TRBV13,TGTGCCAGCAGATCGCGGGGGGGGATAGCGAAGGAGCAGTACTTC,CASRSRGGIAKEQYF
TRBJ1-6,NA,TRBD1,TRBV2,TGTGCCAGCAGTGTGCGACAGGGGAAATCTAATTCACCCCTCCACTTT,CASSVRQGKSNSPLHF
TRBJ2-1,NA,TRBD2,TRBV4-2,TGTGCCAGCAGCCAAGAGGGAACTAGCGGGGTGAGTGAGCAGTTCTTC,CASSQEGTSGVSEQFF
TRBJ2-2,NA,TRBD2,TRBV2,TGTGCCAGCAGTGAACTAGCGGGGGCCCCGAACACCGGGGAGCTGTTTTTT,CASSELAGAPNTGELFF
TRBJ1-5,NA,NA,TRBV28,TGTGCCAGCAGAGACTTGGGGGGACGACGCAATCAGCCCCAGCATTTT,CASRDLGGRRNQPQHF
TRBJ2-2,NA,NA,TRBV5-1,TGCGCCAGCAGCCTCTTACCCCCGGGGACCGGGGAGCTGTTTTTT,CASSLLPPGTGELFF
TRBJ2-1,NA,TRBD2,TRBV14,TGTGCCAGCAGCCAATTGGGGGGGTTGGACTACAATGAGCAGTTCTTC,CASSQLGGLDYNEQFF
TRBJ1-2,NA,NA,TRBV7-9,TGTACGGGCGTAGAGGTGGGGGCGGTTGGCTACACCTTC,CTGVEVGAVGYTF
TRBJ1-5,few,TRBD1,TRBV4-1,TGCGCCAGCAGCCAAGCCGGAGGACAGGGGGATCAGCCCCAGCATTTT,CASSQAGGQGDQPQHF
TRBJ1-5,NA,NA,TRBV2,TGTGCCAGCAGACACGACAAGAGCAATCAGCCCCAGCATTTT,CASRHDKSNQPQHF
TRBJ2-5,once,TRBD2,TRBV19,TGTGCCAGTGGCGATTTGGGAGGGAGCATGGTCCAGTACTTC,CASGDLGGSMVQYF
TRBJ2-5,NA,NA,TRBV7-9,TGTGCCAGCAGCTTTTGGCAGACCCAGTACTTC,CASSFWQTQYF
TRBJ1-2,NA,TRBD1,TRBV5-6,TGTGCCAGCAGCGCGACAGGGGGCTATGGCTACACCTTC,CASSATGGYGYTF
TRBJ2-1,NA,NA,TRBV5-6,TGTGCCAGCAGCTTGCGCGGGGGCGGGGTTCAGGAGCAGTTCTTC,CASSLRGGGVQEQFF
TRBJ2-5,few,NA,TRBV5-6,TGTGCCAGCAGCTTGGCAATGGACTCCCGTTCCCAAGAGACCCACTACTTC,CASSLAMDSRSQETHYF
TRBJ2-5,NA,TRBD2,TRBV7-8,TGTGCCAGCAGCTTAGTGGGAGCGGGGGGAACAGAGACCCAGTACTTC,CASSLVGAGGTETQYF
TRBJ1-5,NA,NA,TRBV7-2,TGTGCCAGTCGGGGAGGAAGCAATCAGCCCCAGCATTTT,CASRGGSNQPQHF
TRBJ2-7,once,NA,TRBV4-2,TGTGCCAACAAGTTTCACCTGCATCCAGGGTTCAGCTCCTACGAGCAGTACTTC,CANKFHLHPGFSSYEQYF
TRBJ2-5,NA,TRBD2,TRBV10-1,TGCGCCAGCAGTGAGTTGAACCGGGACTACCGCCCAGAGACCCAGTACTTC,CASSELNRDYRPETQYF
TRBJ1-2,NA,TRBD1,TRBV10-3,TGTGCCATCAGTGAGTCAAAGGACAGTCCAGGGGGGAACTATGGCTACACCTTC,CAISESKDSPGGNYGYTF
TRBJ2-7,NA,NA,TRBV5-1,TGCGCCAGCAGCTTGCAGAGAGGCAAAGGGGCCTACGAGCAGTACTTC,CASSLQRGKGAYEQYF
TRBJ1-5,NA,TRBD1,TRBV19,TGTGCCAGTAACGGACAGGTTTATCAGCCCCAGCATTTT,CASNGQVYQPQHF
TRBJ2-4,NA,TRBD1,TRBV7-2,TGTGCCAGCAGCTCCACCGGGACAGGGTACAGTCTAGCCAAAAACATTCAGTACTTC,CASSSTGTGYSLAKNIQYF
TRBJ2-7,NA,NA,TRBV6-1,TGTGCCAGCAGTTCCCAGGGCTACGAGCAGTACTTC,CASSSQGYEQYF
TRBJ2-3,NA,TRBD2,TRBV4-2,TGTGCCAGCAGCCAGGGGGGGGAGCCTCTCGATACGCAGTATTTT,CASSQGGEPLDTQYF
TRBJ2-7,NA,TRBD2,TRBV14,TGTGCCAGCAGCCGAACCCCCGGGACTAGCGGGGGGGCCTTCTACGAGCAGTACTTC,CASSRTPGTSGGAFYEQYF
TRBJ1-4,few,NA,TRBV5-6,TGTGCCAGCAGCTTGAAGGGGGTTGAAAAACTGTTTTTT,CASSLKGVEKLFF
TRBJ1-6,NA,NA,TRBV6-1,TGTGCCAGCGTGTGGGGAGGCGAGTCACCCCTCAACTTT,CASVWGGESPLNF
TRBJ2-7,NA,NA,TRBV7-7,TGTGCCAGCAGCTTAGGTGCCGGGGACTACGAGCAGTACTTC,CASSLGAGDYEQYF
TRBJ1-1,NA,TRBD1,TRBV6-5,TGTGCCAGCAGTTCTCGACAGGGGAACACTGAAGCTTTCTTT,CASSSRQGNTEAFF
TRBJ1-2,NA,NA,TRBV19,TGTGCCAGTAGTCCGGGGAACTATGGCTACACCTTC,CASSPGNYGYTF
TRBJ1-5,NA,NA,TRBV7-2,TGTGCCAGCAGCCTACCAAATCAGCCCCAGCATTTT,CASSLPNQPQHF
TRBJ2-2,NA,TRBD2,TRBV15,TGTGCCACCAGCAGTGACCTAGCGGGGGGGCCGGGCACCGGGGAGCTGTTTTTT,CATSSDLAGGPGTGELFF
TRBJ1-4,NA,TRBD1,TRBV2,TGTGCCAGCAGTCGGACAGGGTTTAATGAAAAACTGTTTTTT,CASSRTGFNEKLFF
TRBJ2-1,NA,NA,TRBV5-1,TGCGCCAGCATAGGTGGAGCCGATGAGCAGTTCTTC,CASIGGADEQFF
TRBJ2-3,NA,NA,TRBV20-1,TGCAGTGCTAGCCGAGCAGATACGCAGTATTTT,CSASRADTQYF
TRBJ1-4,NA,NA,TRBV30,TGTGCCTGGAGTGCACACGGGGAATCCTGGGCTAATGAAAAACTGTTTTTT,CAWSAHGESWANEKLFF
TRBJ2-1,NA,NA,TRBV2,TGTGCCAGCAGATCGGGACTGCCGCAGTTCTTC,CASRSGLPQFF
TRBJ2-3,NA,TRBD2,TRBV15,TGTGCCACCAGCAGAGGACTAGCGGGGGGGCCTTCCACAGATACGCAGTATTTT,CATSRGLAGGPSTDTQYF
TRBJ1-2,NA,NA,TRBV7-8,TGTGCCAGCAGCTTAGTTAGGCAGGGGCACTATGGCTACACCTTC,CASSLVRQGHYGYTF
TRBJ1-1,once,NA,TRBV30,TGTGCCTGGAGTGTAATACGCGGGGTTGGTGAAGCTTTCTTT,CAWSVIRGVGEAFF